This T cell receptor (beta chain) was retrieved from a study of response to subunit inactivated influenza vaccine. Study findings and constraints: Authors suggested seasonal influenza vaccinations each recruit few new T cells.

TCRdb fed the RT-PCR reads into MiXCR, producing one record per CDR3 protein. Of roughly 780,000 distinct CDR3 sequences in the sample, around a sixth were seen once. Concerning this clonotype itself: The antigen is unknown.

The clonotype was recovered from a man aged 50 to 59 who received an inactivated influenza vaccine. The starting material was PBMCs from blood, obtained roughly 5 days after vaccination.

The CDR3 here is CAISGARGRDYGYTF. DNA of the CDR3: TGTGCCATCAGTGGGGCCCGGGGGCGCGACTATGGCTACACCTTC. The gene calls are TRBV10-3 and TRBJ1-2, with TRBD1 as a possible D gene (6 bases). CDR3 length equals 15 residues. Germline CDR1 is ENHRY and CDR2 is SYGVKD. V was trimmed by 4 bases and J by 3 bases, leaving 15 bases between them.